These T cell receptor beta chains were read from a single sample in a study of blood T cell repertoires in COVID-19. Sequencing used immunoSEQ multiplex PCR; TCRdb keeps in-frame clones, though not all of them. The sample includes under 400,000 clones, around 87% of them seen just once. Sequenced sample: PBMCs or T cells enriched from blood (not recorded which). These receptors came from a man in his forties or fifties in a cohort exposed to, infected with or recovered from COVID-19 (not recorded which). CDR3s include the opening cysteine and the closing phenylalanine or tryptophan. Clone size is shown for a subset of rows, as once, few, many or a class of expanded clone.

v_gene	abundance	CDR3aa
TRBV7-9	.	CASSRRRAEDTQYF
TRBV11-2	.	CASSPRGPGSGTDTQYF
TRBV6-5	.	CASSRLGAMNTEAFF
TRBV6-4	.	CASSDSTGGYTF
TRBV19	.	CASRKRTSGASYEQYF
TRBV30	.	CAWSGDRGNTDTQYF
TRBV28	.	CASSFNRGLDQPQHF
TRBV5-1	once	CASSQGALSTDTQYF
TRBV7-8	.	CASSLSLLEPQGLDTIYF
TRBV2	once	CASSESQVITYEQYF
TRBV11-2	.	CASTGGRTGSNTGELFF
TRBV3-1/TRBV3-2	.	CASQRSYNSPLHF
TRBV10-3	few	CAISEFPDEKLFF
TRBV11-2	.	CASSSSSGRATGELFF
TRBV28	once	CASSPSTGGNEKLFF
TRBV18	.	CASSPSIRGPRISGANVLTF